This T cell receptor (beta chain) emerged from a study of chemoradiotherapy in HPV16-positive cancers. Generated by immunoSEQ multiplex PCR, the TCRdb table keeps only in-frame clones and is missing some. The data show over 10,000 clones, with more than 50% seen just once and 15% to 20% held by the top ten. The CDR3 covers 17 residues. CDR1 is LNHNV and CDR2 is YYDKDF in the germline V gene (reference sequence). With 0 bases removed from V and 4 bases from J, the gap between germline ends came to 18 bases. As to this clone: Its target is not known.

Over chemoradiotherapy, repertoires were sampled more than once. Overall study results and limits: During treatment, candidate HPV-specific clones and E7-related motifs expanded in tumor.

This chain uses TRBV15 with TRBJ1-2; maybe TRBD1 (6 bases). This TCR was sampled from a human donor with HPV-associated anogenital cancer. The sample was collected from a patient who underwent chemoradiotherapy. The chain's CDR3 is CATSRDRGGRAGYGYTF. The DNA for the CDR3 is TGTGCCACCAGCAGAGACAGGGGAGGGAGAGCGGGCTATGGCTACACCTTC.